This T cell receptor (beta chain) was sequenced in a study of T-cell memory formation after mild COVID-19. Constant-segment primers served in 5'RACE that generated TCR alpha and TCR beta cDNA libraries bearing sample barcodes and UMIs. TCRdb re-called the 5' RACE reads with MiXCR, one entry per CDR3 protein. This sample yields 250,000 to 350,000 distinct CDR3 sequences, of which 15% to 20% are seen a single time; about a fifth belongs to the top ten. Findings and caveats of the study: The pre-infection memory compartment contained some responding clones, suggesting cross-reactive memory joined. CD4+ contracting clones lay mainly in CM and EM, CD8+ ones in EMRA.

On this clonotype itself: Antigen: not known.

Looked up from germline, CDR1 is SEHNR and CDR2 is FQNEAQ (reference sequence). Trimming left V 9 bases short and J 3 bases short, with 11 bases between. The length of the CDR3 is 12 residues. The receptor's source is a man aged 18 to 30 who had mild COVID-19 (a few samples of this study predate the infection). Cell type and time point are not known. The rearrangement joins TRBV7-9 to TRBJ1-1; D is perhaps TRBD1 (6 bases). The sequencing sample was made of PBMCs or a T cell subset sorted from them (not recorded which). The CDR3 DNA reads TGTGCCAGTTTGAGGGGGGACACTGAAGCTTTCTTT. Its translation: CASLRGDTEAFF.